The 8 T cell receptor beta chains reported below all come from one sample, sequenced in a study of spatial heterogeneity in lung cancer. For these receptors, no antigen is known. Time point: sample taken at primary tumor resection. TCRdb fed the 5' RACE reads into MiXCR, producing one record per CDR3 protein. The sample holds around 15 distinct CDR3 sequences. Findings of the study overall: Intratumoral expanded alpha and beta TCR counts were found to track tumor mutation counts.

Material: lung tumor tissue, obtained at surgery. The receptors here all came from a female donor with early-stage non-small cell lung cancer.

There are a few counts of this clonotype. This beta chain is an off-target read within a library intended for alpha chains, so its frequency means little. The chain links TRBV5-1 to TRBJ2-2; D uncertain. The V end was cut by 1 base, the J end by 5 bases, with 9 bases between. The CDR3 extends over 14 amino acids. Germline loops: CDR1 SGHRS, CDR2 YFSETQ. CDR3 sequence (DNA): TGCGCCAGCAGCTTGACCCCAGAAACCGGGGAGCTGTTTTTT. Encoded protein: CASSLTPETGELFF.

This clonotype occurred once. This beta chain represents an off-target read in a library built for alpha chains; its size is of limited meaning. The J gene is TRBJ2-2, the V gene TRBV6-2 or TRBV6-3, with D tentatively TRBD1 (6 bases). V shed 6 bases and J shed 6 bases, with 14 bases lying between them. The CDR3 is 14 amino acids. CDR1 and CDR2 (germline): MNHEY, SVGEGT. The CDR3 loop is CASSLGHWSGELFF. The CDR3 DNA sequence: TGTGCCAGCAGCTTGGGACATTGGTCCGGGGAGCTGTTTTTT.

Concerning this clonotype: This beta chain slipped into a library made for alpha chains as a stray read, so its size is not meaningful. This chain joins TRBV20-1 and TRBJ2-7, with 9 nucleotides matching TRBD1. Germline V lookup: CDR1 DFQATT, CDR2 SNEGSKA (reference sequence). V lost 6 bases, J lost 3 bases, and 9 bases stayed unmatched. The length of the CDR3 is 14 residues. The CDR3 loop is CSAMDRGQVYEQYF. DNA for the CDR3: TGCAGTGCGATGGACAGGGGACAAGTCTACGAGCAGTACTTC.

As to this clonotype: This beta chain is an off-target read within a library intended for alpha chains, so its frequency means little. This chain links TRBV27 with TRBJ1-2; 9 bases align to TRBD1. This CDR3 comprises 14 residues. The trim removed 6 bases at V and 4 bases at J, leaving 6 bases unmatched. Germline CDR1 is MNHEY and CDR2 is SMNVEV (reference sequence). This CDR3 is CASSWGQGRYGYTF. In nucleotides, the CDR3 is TGTGCCAGCAGCTGGGGACAGGGCCGCTATGGCTACACCTTC.

This clonotype was counted between two and nine times. With the library built for alpha chains, this beta chain is off target and its frequency is not meaningful. V is TRBV27 and J is TRBJ2-5; TRBD2 agrees at 15 bases. J was trimmed by 4 bases and V by 3 bases; bases with no gene match: 3. CDR1 and CDR2 (germline): MNHEY, SMNVEV (reference sequence). The CDR3 has 16 amino acids. As DNA, the CDR3 is TGTGCCAGCAGTTTCCGGACTAGCGGGGGGGCAGAGACCCAGTACTTC. It is translated as CASSFRTSGGAETQYF.

A note on this clonotype: Little can be read into the size of this beta chain, an off-target read in a library designed for alpha chains. V is TRBV30 and J is TRBJ2-2; no firm D call. V lost 2 bases and J lost 8, with 6 bases in between. The CDR3 totals 11 residues. Germline V lookup: CDR1 GTSNPN, CDR2 SVGIG (reference sequence). CDR3 region: CAWSQAGELFF. Written as DNA, the CDR3 is TGTGCCTGGAGTCAGGCGGGGGAGCTGTTTTTT. The variable domain in full, completed from reference TRBV30 and TRBJ2-2, reads SQTIHQWPATLVQPVGSPLSLECTVEGTSNPNLYWYRQAAGRGLQLLFYSVGIGQISSEVPQNLSASRPQDRQFILSSKKLLLSDSGFYLCAWSQAGELFFGEGSRLTVL.

This clonotype was observed a handful of times. Because the library targeted alpha chains, this beta chain is an off-target read whose size means little. V and J are TRBV10-3 and TRBJ1-1, with TRBD1 matching over 7 bases. This CDR3 comprises 12 residues. V lost 8 bases, J lost 3 bases, and 3 bases stayed unmatched. From germline, CDR1 is ENHRY and CDR2 SYGVKD. CDR3 bases: TGTGCCATCGGTACAGGGGACACTGAAGCTTTCTTT. It yields the protein CAIGTGDTEAFF.

Remarks on this clonotype: This beta chain slipped into a library made for alpha chains as a stray read, so its size is not meaningful. V usage is TRBV28 and J usage is TRBJ1-2; no definite D call. This CDR3 region has 14 residues. V lost 5 bases and J 8 bases, leaving 18 bases between the germline ends. Germline values: CDR1 MDHEN, CDR2 SYDVKM. The chain's CDR3 is CASSLEAGVWGYTF. In DNA, the CDR3 is TGTGCCAGCAGTCTAGAAGCGGGCGTTTGGGGCTACACCTTC.